The 9 T cell receptor beta chains below were found in one sample sequenced in a study of CD8 T cells in Susac syndrome. An amount of RNA that ranged from 0.5 to 1 ug was reverse transcribed with random hexamers. From the immunoSEQ multiplex PCR reads, TCRdb called clonotypes with MiXCR, one entry per CDR3 protein. Among hundreds of thousands of distinct CDR3 sequences listed, approximately 95% were seen once. The sample was CD4+ T cells from PBMCs. These receptors were collected from a human donor with multiple sclerosis.

This clonotype was recorded once. J is TRBJ1-2 and V is TRBV4-2; D ambiguous. Germline V gene data show CDR1 as LGHNA and CDR2 as YNFKEQ. V lost 0 bases and J 8 bases, leaving 7 bases between the germline ends. This CDR3 is built from 12 residues. CDR3 bases: TGTGCCAGCAGCCAAGATCAGTCCGGCTACACCTTC. Protein product: CASSQDQSGYTF.

The V call is TRBV4-1, the J call TRBJ2-7; no reliable D call. There are 15 residues in the CDR3. CDR1 is MGHRA and CDR2 is YSYEKL in the germline V gene. Trimming removed 0 bases at V and 8 bases at J, with 17 bases between. CDR3 loop: CASSQEKVIGLQQYF. The CDR3, as DNA: TGCGCCAGCAGCCAAGAAAAGGTGATAGGCCTCCAGCAGTACTTC.

This chain joins TRBV5-1 and TRBJ2-6; D remains ambiguous. The CDR3 loop spans 18 amino acids. V lost 0 bases and J 0 bases, leaving 13 bases between the germline ends. Germline CDR1 SGHRS, CDR2 YFSETQ. CDR3: CASSLVVNVLSGANVLTF. CDR3 DNA sequence: TGCGCCAGCAGCTTGGTAGTCAATGTTCTCTCTGGGGCCAACGTCCTGACTTTC.

This clonotype was recorded once. V is TRBV12-3 or TRBV12-4 and J is TRBJ2-7; D uncertain. Trimming stripped 2 bases from V and 4 bases from J, with 6 bases between. The CDR3 spans 12 residues. The CDR3 DNA reads as TGTGCCAGCAGTTTATTCGGGTACGAGCAGTACGTC. Translation: CASSLFGYEQYV.

The rearrangement links TRBV29-1 to TRBJ2-5; 7 bases match TRBD1. This CDR3 is built from 15 residues. Germline values: CDR1 SQVTM, CDR2 ANQGSEA. Trimming took 6 bases from V and 1 from J; bases not matched to a gene: 11. The CDR3 loop is CSVLGGPRPQETQYF. The CDR3 nucleotides read TGCAGCGTCCTAGGGGGCCCTCGACCCCAAGAGACCCAGTACTTC.

The chain has TRBV5-8 and TRBJ2-6, with unresolved D. CDR1 is SGHTS and CDR2 is YDEGEE in the germline V gene. The V gene lost 4 bases and the J gene lost 8 bases, with 1 base spanning the gap. The CDR3 is 10 amino acids. The CDR3, as DNA: TGTGCCAGCAGCCCCAACGTCCTGACTTTC. Its protein product is CASSPNVLTF.

The CDR3 coding sequence is TGTGCCAGCAGGGCAGGTGGGTTACAAGCCTACGAGCAGTACTTC. Protein product: CASRAGGLQAYEQYF. This chain links TRBV6-1 with TRBJ2-7; D call uncertain. The germline V gene encodes CDR1 MNHNS and CDR2 SASEGT. V was clipped by 6 bases and J by 2 bases, with 17 bases between them. CDR3 length: 15 amino acids.

The rearrangement joins TRBV12-3 or TRBV12-4 to TRBJ1-5; TRBD1 matches 8 bases. V dropped 4 bases and J dropped 2; count of bases not matched to a gene: 7. This CDR3 is 16 amino acids long. This CDR3 is CASSSGKTGGNQPQHF. In DNA, the CDR3 is TGTGCCAGCAGTTCAGGGAAGACAGGGGGCAATCAGCCCCAGCATTTT.

The chain links TRBV29-1 to TRBJ1-5; unclear D gene. V dropped 4 bases and J dropped 1 base, with 8 bases sitting between them. The germline V gene has CDR1 SQVTM and CDR2 ANQGSEA. The CDR3 loop spans 13 amino acids. CDR3 DNA sequence: TGCAGCGTTGGTGGAGGCAGCAATCAGCCCCAGCATTTT. Its protein product is CSVGGGSNQPQHF.